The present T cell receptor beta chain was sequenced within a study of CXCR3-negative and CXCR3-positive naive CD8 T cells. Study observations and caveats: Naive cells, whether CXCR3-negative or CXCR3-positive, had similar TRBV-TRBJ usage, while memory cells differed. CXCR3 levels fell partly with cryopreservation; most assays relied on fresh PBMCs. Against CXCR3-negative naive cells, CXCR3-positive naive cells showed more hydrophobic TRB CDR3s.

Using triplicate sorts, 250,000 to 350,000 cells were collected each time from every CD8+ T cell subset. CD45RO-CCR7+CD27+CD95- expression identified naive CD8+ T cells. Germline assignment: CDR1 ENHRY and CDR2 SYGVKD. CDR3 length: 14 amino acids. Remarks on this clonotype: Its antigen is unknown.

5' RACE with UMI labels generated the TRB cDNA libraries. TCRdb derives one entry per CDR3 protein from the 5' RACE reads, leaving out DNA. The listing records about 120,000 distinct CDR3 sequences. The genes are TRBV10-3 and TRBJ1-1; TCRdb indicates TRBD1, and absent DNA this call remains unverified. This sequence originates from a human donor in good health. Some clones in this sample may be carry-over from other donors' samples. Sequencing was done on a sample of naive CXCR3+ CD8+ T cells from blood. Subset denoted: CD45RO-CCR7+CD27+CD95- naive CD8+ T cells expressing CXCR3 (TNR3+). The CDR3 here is CAIRPGTGYTEAFF.